The rows below give T cell receptor beta chains drawn from one sample of a study of blood T cell repertoires in COVID-19. TCRdb's table, derived via immunoSEQ multiplex PCR, lists solely in-frame clones and lacks some. The sample consists of about 270,000 clones, about 80% of them appearing once. Sequencing was done on a sample of peripheral blood. These receptors originate from a human donor in a cohort sampled during active COVID-19. Both conserved end residues are part of each CDR3. The order of the fields is clone size, V gene, J gene, CDR3 length, D gene, CDR3 DNA, CDR3 protein. The D gene is left open where the match is weak. Only some rows state a clone size, as once, few, many or a class for expanded clones.

>once|TRBV19|TRBJ2-3|16|TRBD1
TGTGCCAGTAGTGCTCCCGGGACAGGGACCACAGATACGCAGTATTTT
CASSAPGTGTTDTQYF
>-|TRBV6-1|TRBJ1-3|16|-
TGTGCCAGCAGTGCCGCCGGGGTACGTGCTGGAAACACCATATATTTT
CASSAAGVRAGNTIYF
>-|TRBV18|TRBJ1-3|15|-
TGTGCCAGCTCACCGCAGACAGGTTCTGGAAACACCATATATTTT
CASSPQTGSGNTIYF
>-|TRBV12-3/TRBV12-4|TRBJ2-7|13|-
TGTGCCAGCAGTTTAGGGACAGTCTACGAGCAGTACTTC
CASSLGTVYEQYF
>-|TRBV6-5|TRBJ2-7|15|TRBD2
TGTGCCAGCAGTTACGGACTAGCGGTCTCCTACGAGCAGTACTTC
CASSYGLAVSYEQYF
>-|TRBV14|TRBJ2-1|15|-
TGTGCCAGCAGCCAAGGTCTCCTCTCCTACAATGAGCAGTTCTTC
CASSQGLLSYNEQFF
>once|TRBV4-1|TRBJ2-5|18|TRBD2
TGCGCCAGCAGCCAAGAGAGGCTAGCGGGAGGGCCCGGGGAGACCCAGTACTTC
CASSQERLAGGPGETQYF
>-|TRBV7-8|TRBJ2-3|14|TRBD2
TGTGCCAGCAGCTTATACGAGGGAGGGGATACGCAGTATTTT
CASSLYEGGDTQYF
>-|TRBV5-6|TRBJ2-7|14|-
TGTGCCAGCCGTTCGGTAGGAGGCTCCTACGAGCAGTACTTC
CASRSVGGSYEQYF
>-|TRBV5-1|TRBJ2-7|16|-
TGCGCCAGCAGCTTAACGCCTCAGGGCCCAACCTACGAGCAGTACTTC
CASSLTPQGPTYEQYF
>-|TRBV11-2|TRBJ2-3|14|-
TGTGCCAGCAGCCTTGACACAGGCACAGATACGCAGTATTTT
CASSLDTGTDTQYF
>-|TRBV4-2|TRBJ2-1|14|-
TGTGCCAGCAGCCCTCGAGGGAGTTACAATGAGCAGTTCTTC
CASSPRGSYNEQFF
>-|TRBV27|TRBJ2-4|13|-
TGTGCCAGCAGTTTATCGGCAAAAAACATTCAGTACTTC
CASSLSAKNIQYF
>-|TRBV30|TRBJ2-7|22|TRBD2
TGTGCCTGGGTCCTGGAGGGCAGGGGCTCCGGACTAGCGGGATGTAGGGCCTACGAGCAGTACTTC
CAWVLEGRGSGLAGCRAYEQYF
>-|TRBV19|TRBJ1-6|13|-
TGTGCCAGTAGTACATCCGGGATTTCACCCCTCCACTTT
CASSTSGISPLHF
>once|TRBV6-6|TRBJ2-1|15|-
TGTGCCAGCAGTTACGCCGGGAGTTCCTACAATGAGCAGTTCTTC
CASSYAGSSYNEQFF
>-|TRBV5-4|TRBJ2-3|14|-
TGTGCCAGCAGCCCGCGGAGGGCGGTAGATACGCAGTATTTT
CASSPRRAVDTQYF
>-|TRBV6-4|TRBJ2-3|14|TRBD2
TGTGCCAGCAGACCAGCGGGGAGCACAGATACGCAGTATTTT
CASRPAGSTDTQYF
>-|TRBV28|TRBJ2-4|15|-
TGTGCCAGCACCAGGCCCGGCGGGGTCAAAAACATTCAGTACTTC
CASTRPGGVKNIQYF
>-|TRBV19|TRBJ2-1|14|-
TGTGCCAGTAGTATAGATGTAGGGGGCAATGAGCAGTTCTTC
CASSIDVGGNEQFF
>-|TRBV28|TRBJ2-5|16|-
TGTGCCAGCAGTTTTGCGGGGAGGCAAATCCAAGAGACCCAGTACTTC
CASSFAGRQIQETQYF
>-|TRBV28|TRBJ2-7|15|-
TGTGCCAGCAGTTCCTCGGGTAGCGGAAGTTACGAGCAGTACTTC
CASSSSGSGSYEQYF
>-|TRBV6-2/TRBV6-3|TRBJ1-1|16|-
TGTGCCAGCAGTCGACAAGGAAGGGGGGGGAACACTGAAGCTTTCTTT
CASSRQGRGGNTEAFF
>-|TRBV5-1|TRBJ2-1|15|TRBD2
TGCGCCAGCAGACCAGGACTAGCGGGAGCACGTGAGCAGTTCTTC
CASRPGLAGAREQFF
>-|TRBV5-1|TRBJ2-7|16|-
TGCGCCAGCAGTGGCGTTGGCGCGGGGAACTCCTACGAGCAGTACTTC
CASSGVGAGNSYEQYF
>medium-sized|TRBV2|TRBJ1-2|15|TRBD1
TGTGCCAGCAGTCCTGACAGGGGAGAGGGGTATGGCTACACCTTC
CASSPDRGEGYGYTF
>once|TRBV5-6|TRBJ1-6|16|TRBD1
TGTGCCAGCAGCCGGGACAGGGTGACGGGAAATTCACCCCTCCACTTT
CASSRDRVTGNSPLHF
>-|TRBV18|TRBJ1-3|17|TRBD1
TGTGCCAGCTCACCCCAATCGAGGGGGCTGGAAGGAAACACCATATATTTT
CASSPQSRGLEGNTIYF
>-|TRBV7-2|TRBJ1-3|16|-
TGTGCCAGCAGCTCTAACAGGGTTCGCTCTGGAAACACCATATATTTT
CASSSNRVRSGNTIYF
>-|TRBV29-1|TRBJ2-5|13|TRBD2
TGCAGCGCGGGACTAGAGATTGGAGAGACCCAGTACTTC
CSAGLEIGETQYF
>-|TRBV21-1|TRBJ2-1|19|-
TGTGCCAGCAGCAAAGAATCCGGGACTAGCGGGAGTCTTGCCAATGAGCAGTTCTTC
CASSKESGTSGSLANEQFF
>-|TRBV11-3|TRBJ2-3|16|TRBD2
TGTGCCAGCAGCTTAGATGGCGGGAGGAGCACAGATACGCAGTATTTT
CASSLDGGRSTDTQYF
>-|TRBV27|TRBJ2-5|13|TRBD2
TGTGCCAGCAGTCGTAGCGGGGTGGAGACCCAGTACTTC
CASSRSGVETQYF
>-|TRBV27|TRBJ2-7|15|TRBD2
TGTGCCAGCAGTTCAGATCTAGCGGGGGGCTACGAGCAGTACTTC
CASSSDLAGGYEQYF
>-|TRBV15|TRBJ2-7|13|-
TGTGCCACCAGCAGAGGCGTGTCCTACGAGCAGTACTTC
CATSRGVSYEQYF
>-|TRBV7-2|TRBJ1-1|15|-
TGTGCCAGCAGATTCCGGGTCCCGAGGGCAGGGGAGGCTTTCTTT
CASRFRVPRAGEAFF
>-|TRBV4-1|TRBJ1-2|16|-
TGCGCCAGCAGCCAAGGTCCGGACAGAGGGAACTATGGCTACACCTTC
CASSQGPDRGNYGYTF
>-|TRBV5-1|TRBJ2-3|14|-
TGCGCCAGCAGCTTGGCCGGTAGCACAGATACGCAGTATTTT
CASSLAGSTDTQYF
>-|TRBV7-6|TRBJ1-2|15|-
TGTGCCAGCAGCCCTAGCCGTTTTCAGAACTATGGCTACACCTTC
CASSPSRFQNYGYTF
>-|TRBV27|TRBJ1-4|15|TRBD1
TGTGCCAGCAGCCCGCGACAGGGGACTAATGAAAAACTGTTTTTT
CASSPRQGTNEKLFF
>-|TRBV19|TRBJ2-7|16|TRBD2
TGTGCCAGTAGTGCGGGACTAGCGGCTTACTCCTACGAGCAGTACTTC
CASSAGLAAYSYEQYF
>-|TRBV7-2|TRBJ2-5|14|TRBD1
TGTGCCAGCAGCTTACAGGGGGCAGGAGAGACCCAGTACTTC
CASSLQGAGETQYF
>-|TRBV19|TRBJ1-1|14|-
TGTGCCAGTAGTATACAAGGGAGCGCCACTGAAGCTTTCTTT
CASSIQGSATEAFF
>-|TRBV4-1|TRBJ2-3|17|TRBD1
TGCGCCAGCAGCCTCCAGGGACAGGCTGGTTGGGCAGATACGCAGTATTTT
CASSLQGQAGWADTQYF
>-|TRBV7-9|TRBJ2-1|15|-
TGTGCCAGCAGCTTACGTATCGGAGGGAAGAATGAGCAGTTCTTC
CASSLRIGGKNEQFF
>-|TRBV16|TRBJ1-5|15|TRBD1
TGTGCCAGCAGCATACAGGGGGCTGGGAATCAGCCCCAGCATTTT
CASSIQGAGNQPQHF
>-|TRBV11-2|TRBJ2-5|16|TRBD2
TGTGCCAGCAGCTTAGAACCAGCGGGAGGACAAGAGACCCAGTACTTC
CASSLEPAGGQETQYF
>-|TRBV5-4|TRBJ1-5|15|-
TGTGCTACCAGCAACAGTGGGGGCGGGAATCAGCCCCAGCATTTT
CATSNSGGGNQPQHF
>-|TRBV5-4|TRBJ2-3|18|-
TGTGCCAGCAGCTTGGATACGAGGCGACAGGGGAGGGCAGATACGCAGTATTTT
CASSLDTRRQGRADTQYF
>-|TRBV19|TRBJ1-2|14|TRBD1
TGTGCCAGTAGTATAAACAGGGGGGCGGGCGGCTACACCTTC
CASSINRGAGGYTF
>-|TRBV6-5|TRBJ2-3|15|TRBD2
TGTGCCAGCAGTCCCGTAGCGGGGATCACAGATACGCAGTATTTT
CASSPVAGITDTQYF
>-|TRBV5-4|TRBJ2-5|15|TRBD2
TGTGCCAGCAGCCTTAGCGGGAGGGGCAGAGAGACCCAGTACTTC
CASSLSGRGRETQYF
>-|TRBV28|TRBJ2-1|15|-
TGTGCCAGCGCTAGCTTGGAGGGGGGGTACAATGAGCAGTTCTTC
CASASLEGGYNEQFF
>-|TRBV7-6|TRBJ2-2|15|-
TGTGCCAGCAGCTTAGCGAAGGGCGGGATCGGGGAGCTGTTTTTT
CASSLAKGGIGELFF
>-|TRBV6-5|TRBJ2-7|12|-
TGTGCCAGCAGTCCGGGGATCTACGAGCAGTACTTC
CASSPGIYEQYF
>-|TRBV20-1|TRBJ2-7|15|TRBD2
TGCAGTGCTAGTCCTGGGACTAGCGGGAGAAACGAGCAGTACTTC
CSASPGTSGRNEQYF
>-|TRBV5-6|TRBJ2-2|16|TRBD1
TGTGCCAGCAGCTTGAGACAGGGCGGATGGACCGGGGAGCTGTTTTTT
CASSLRQGGWTGELFF